This T cell receptor (beta chain) was identified in a study of T cells in Graves' hyperthyroidism and ophthalmopathy. The study, taken as a whole, reports: Peripheral blood also featured most of the thyroid clonotypes expanded above 0.001.

Stable hyperthyroidism: no ophthalmopathy progression over 18 months of follow-up. Uncontrolled infection, other autoimmune disease, pregnancy or lactation disqualified patients from enrolment. Comments on this clonotype: As yet, its antigen is unknown.

The CDR3 spans 15 residues. Trimming removed 6 bases from V and 0 bases from J; junction bases left unmatched: 4. Germline CDR1 reads SQVTM; CDR2 reads ANQGSEA. Amplified TCR beta CDR3 regions derived from RNA transcripts. Researchers ran a first-round RT-PCR on the TCR CDR3 using the HTBI primer set. TCRdb ran MiXCR on the multiplex PCR reads and lists one entry per CDR3 protein. The sample consists of about 300,000 distinct CDR3 sequences, roughly 15% of them appearing once. The V gene is TRBV29-1, the J gene TRBJ2-3; 12 bases agree with TRBD2. What was sequenced was blood. The sequence was obtained from a man aged 25-45 years with Graves' hyperthyroidism. CDR3 region: CSVVGTSGSTDTQYF. CDR3 coding DNA: TGCAGCGTCGTCGGGACTAGCGGGAGCACAGATACGCAGTATTTT.